These T cell receptor beta chains were read from a single sample in a study of shared clonotypes between healthy human individuals. Assay: immunoSEQ multiplex PCR; the TCRdb copy retains only in-frame clones and omits some. Of some 1 million clones in the sample, around four fifths were seen once. Source material: memory CD4+ T cells sorted from blood. The receptors come from a man younger than 35 in good health. Each CDR3 is given with its conserved first and last residue. D genes are given only for firm matches. Rows may omit the clone size; those that give it use once, few, many or a size class.

clone_size d_call j_call v_call cdr3_aa cdr3_nt
. . TRBJ1-5 TRBV15 CATSRDKNFFNQPQHF TGTGCCACCAGCAGAGATAAGAACTTTTTCAATCAGCCCCAGCATTTT
. . TRBJ1-1 TRBV5-6 CASRRTSLMNTEAFF TGTGCCAGCAGACGGACCTCGTTGATGAACACTGAAGCTTTCTTT
few TRBD1 TRBJ2-5 TRBV4-3 CASSQADKLTGMETQYF TGCGCCAGCAGCCAAGCCGACAAATTGACAGGGATGGAGACCCAGTACTTC
. . TRBJ2-2 TRBV18 CASSPMKLNTGELFF TGTGCCAGCTCACCCATGAAACTAAACACCGGGGAGCTGTTTTTT
once TRBD2 TRBJ2-3 TRBV7-9 CASSLALAGSGDTQYF TGTGCCAGCAGCTTAGCACTAGCGGGGTCCGGAGATACGCAGTATTTT
. . TRBJ1-6 TRBV7-3 CASSSAHGSPLHF TGTGCCAGCAGCTCAGCCCACGGGTCACCCCTCCACTTT
. . TRBJ1-5 TRBV19 CATNRLGMGRNSNQPQHF TGTGCCACCAATCGACTGGGGATGGGACGGAATAGCAATCAGCCCCAGCATTTT
. . TRBJ1-6 TRBV11-2 CASSRSSGFNNSPLHF TGTGCCAGCAGCCGAAGTTCGGGTTTTAATAATTCACCCCTCCACTTT
once TRBD1 TRBJ2-7 TRBV6-1 CASSWTGLGAEQYF TGTGCCAGCAGTTGGACAGGTCTGGGGGCCGAGCAGTACTTC
. TRBD1 TRBJ2-1 TRBV18 CASSPNRGDEQFF TGTGCCAGCTCACCGAACAGGGGCGATGAGCAGTTCTTC
. TRBD1 TRBJ2-7 TRBV6-1 CASSSQGREDEQYF TGTGCCAGCAGCTCACAGGGGCGCGAGGACGAGCAGTACTTC
few TRBD1 TRBJ2-2 TRBV2 CASSVTGGPTGELFF TGTGCCAGCAGTGTGACAGGGGGCCCCACCGGGGAGCTGTTTTTT
. . TRBJ1-1 TRBV4-3 CASSQDRGKHTEAFF TGCGCCAGCAGCCAAGACAGGGGTAAACACACTGAAGCTTTCTTT